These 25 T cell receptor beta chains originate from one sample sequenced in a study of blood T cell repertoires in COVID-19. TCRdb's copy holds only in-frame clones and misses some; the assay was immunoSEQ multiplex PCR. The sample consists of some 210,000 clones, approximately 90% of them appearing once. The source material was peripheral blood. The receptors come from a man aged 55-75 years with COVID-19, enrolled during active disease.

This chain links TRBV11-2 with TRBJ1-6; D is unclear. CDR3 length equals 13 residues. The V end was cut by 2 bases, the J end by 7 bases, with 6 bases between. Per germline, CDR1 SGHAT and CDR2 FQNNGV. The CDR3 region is CASSLKENSPLHF. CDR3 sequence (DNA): TGTGCCAGCAGCTTAAAGGAGAATTCACCCCTCCACTTT.

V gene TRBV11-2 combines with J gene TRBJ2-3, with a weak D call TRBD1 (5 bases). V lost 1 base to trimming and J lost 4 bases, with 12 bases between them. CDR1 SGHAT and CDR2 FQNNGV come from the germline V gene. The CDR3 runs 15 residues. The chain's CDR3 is CASSLGGQIPDTQYF. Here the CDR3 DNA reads TGTGCCAGCAGCTTAGGAGGACAAATTCCAGATACGCAGTATTTT.

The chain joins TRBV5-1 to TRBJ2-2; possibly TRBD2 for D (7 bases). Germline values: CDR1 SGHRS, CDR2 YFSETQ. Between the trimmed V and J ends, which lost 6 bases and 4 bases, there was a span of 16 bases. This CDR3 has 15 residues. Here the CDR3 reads CASKTGGGLTGELFF. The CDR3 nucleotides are TGCGCCAGCAAGACGGGGGGCGGACTCACCGGGGAGCTGTTTTTT.

CDR3 amino acids: CASSLGLNRGYEQYF. CDR3 bases: TGTGCCAGCAGTTTGGGTTTAAACAGGGGCTACGAGCAGTACTTC. This rearrangement joins TRBV27 to TRBJ2-7; TRBD1 matches 7 bases. Germline assignment: CDR1 MNHEY and CDR2 SMNVEV (reference sequence). This CDR3 is 15 amino acids long. The ends lost 3 bases at V and 3 bases at J; junction bases unmatched: 8.

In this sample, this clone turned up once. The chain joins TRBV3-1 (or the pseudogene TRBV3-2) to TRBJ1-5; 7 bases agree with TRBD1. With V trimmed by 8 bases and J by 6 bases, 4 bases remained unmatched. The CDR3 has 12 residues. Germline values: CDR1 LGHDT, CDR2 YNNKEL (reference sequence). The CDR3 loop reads CASEGAGQPQHF. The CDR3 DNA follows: TGTGCCAGCGAGGGGGCCGGTCAGCCCCAGCATTTT.

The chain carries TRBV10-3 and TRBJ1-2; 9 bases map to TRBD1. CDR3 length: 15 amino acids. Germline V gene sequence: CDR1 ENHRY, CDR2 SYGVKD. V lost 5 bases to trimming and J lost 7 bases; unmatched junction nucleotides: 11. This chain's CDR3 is CAISLDTGGAGGYTF. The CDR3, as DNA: TGTGCCATCAGTCTTGATACAGGGGGCGCGGGTGGCTACACCTTC.

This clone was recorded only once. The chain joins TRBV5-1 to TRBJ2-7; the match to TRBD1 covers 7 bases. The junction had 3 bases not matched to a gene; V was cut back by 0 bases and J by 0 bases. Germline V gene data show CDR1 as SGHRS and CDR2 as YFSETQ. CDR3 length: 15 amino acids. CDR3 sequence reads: CASSLDPGGSYEQYF. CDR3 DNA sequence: TGCGCCAGCAGCTTGGACCCAGGGGGCTCCTACGAGCAGTACTTC.

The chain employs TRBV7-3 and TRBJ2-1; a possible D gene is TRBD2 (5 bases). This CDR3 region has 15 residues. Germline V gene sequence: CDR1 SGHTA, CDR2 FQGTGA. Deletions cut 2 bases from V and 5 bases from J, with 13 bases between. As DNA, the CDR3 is TGTGCCAGCAGCTTATCCGGGATAATGGACAATGAGCAGTTCTTC. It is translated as CASSLSGIMDNEQFF.

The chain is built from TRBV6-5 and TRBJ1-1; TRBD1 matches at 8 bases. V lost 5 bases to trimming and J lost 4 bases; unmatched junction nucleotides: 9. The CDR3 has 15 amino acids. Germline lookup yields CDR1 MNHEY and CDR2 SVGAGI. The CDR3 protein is CASSPGQAWGTEAFF. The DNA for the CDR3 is TGTGCCAGCAGTCCGGGACAGGCTTGGGGCACTGAAGCTTTCTTT.

The CDR3 DNA reads as TGTGCCAGCTCACCGGGGGGGAGCTCCTACGAGCAGTACTTC. This sequence encodes CASSPGGSSYEQYF. The chain employs TRBV18 and TRBJ2-7; 7 bases align to TRBD2. The CDR3 has 14 residues. V shed 3 bases, J shed 0 bases, and the junction held 2 bases outside the gene matches. Germline CDR1 is KGHSH and CDR2 is LQKENI.

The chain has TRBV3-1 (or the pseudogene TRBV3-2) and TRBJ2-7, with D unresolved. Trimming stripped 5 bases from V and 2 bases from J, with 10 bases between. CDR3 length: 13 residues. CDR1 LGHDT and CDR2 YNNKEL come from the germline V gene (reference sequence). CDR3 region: CASSFLRAYEQYF. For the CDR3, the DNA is TGTGCCAGCAGCTTCCTCCGGGCCTACGAGCAGTACTTC.

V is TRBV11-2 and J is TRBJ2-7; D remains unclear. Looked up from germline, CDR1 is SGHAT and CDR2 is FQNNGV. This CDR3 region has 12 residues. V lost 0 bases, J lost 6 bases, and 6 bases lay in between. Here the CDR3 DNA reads TGTGCCAGCAGCTTAGATCCGGGCGAGCAGTACTTC. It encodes CASSLDPGEQYF.

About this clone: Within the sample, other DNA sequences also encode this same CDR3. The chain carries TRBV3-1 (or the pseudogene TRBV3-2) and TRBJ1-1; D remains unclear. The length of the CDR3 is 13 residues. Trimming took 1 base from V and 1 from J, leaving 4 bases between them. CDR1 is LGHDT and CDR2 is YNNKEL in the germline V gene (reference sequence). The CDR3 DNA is TGTGCCAGCAGCCAAGCAGGGAACACTGAAGCTTTCTTT. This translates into CASSQAGNTEAFF.

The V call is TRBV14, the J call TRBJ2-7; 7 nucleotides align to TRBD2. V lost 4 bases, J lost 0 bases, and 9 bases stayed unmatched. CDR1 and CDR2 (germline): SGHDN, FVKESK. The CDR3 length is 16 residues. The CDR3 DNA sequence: TGTGCCAGCAGCCTTGGGTCTAGCGGTTTCTCCTACGAGCAGTACTTC. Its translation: CASSLGSSGFSYEQYF.

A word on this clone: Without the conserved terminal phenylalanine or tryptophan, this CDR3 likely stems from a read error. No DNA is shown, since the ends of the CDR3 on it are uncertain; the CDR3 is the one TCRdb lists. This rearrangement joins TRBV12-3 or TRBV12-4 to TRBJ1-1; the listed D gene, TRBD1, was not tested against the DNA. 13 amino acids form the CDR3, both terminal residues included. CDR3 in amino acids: CASSAGGGTGRAI.

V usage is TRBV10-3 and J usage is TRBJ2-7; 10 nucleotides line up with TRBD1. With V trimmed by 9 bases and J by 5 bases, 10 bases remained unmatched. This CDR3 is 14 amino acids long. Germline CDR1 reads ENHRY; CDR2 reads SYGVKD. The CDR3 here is CAIRSDRGRDEQYF. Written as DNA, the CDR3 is TGTGCCATACGGAGTGACAGGGGGCGGGACGAGCAGTACTTC.

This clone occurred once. CDR3 sequence (DNA): TGTGCCAGCGAAGGGGGGGGCGCTTCCACCGGGGAGCTGTTTTTT. As protein: CASEGGGASTGELFF. V and J are TRBV3-1 (or the pseudogene TRBV3-2) and TRBJ2-2, with a weak D call TRBD2 (7 bases). The germline CDR1 and CDR2 sequences are LGHDT and YNNKEL (reference sequence). CDR3 size: 15 residues. Trimming cost V 8 bases and J 4 bases, with 17 bases left between them.

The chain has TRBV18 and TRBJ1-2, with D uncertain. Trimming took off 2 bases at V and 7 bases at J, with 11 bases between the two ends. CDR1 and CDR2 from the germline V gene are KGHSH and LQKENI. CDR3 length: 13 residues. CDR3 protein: CASSPMSGAGYTF. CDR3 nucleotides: TGTGCCAGCTCACCAATGAGCGGAGCTGGCTACACCTTC.

The CDR3 nucleotides are TGTGCCAGCAGTTTATATCCGGGCAGGGGGAGCTCCTACAATGAGCAGTTCTTC. Its protein product is CASSLYPGRGSSYNEQFF. The chain is built from TRBV27 and TRBJ2-1, with TRBD1 matching over 7 bases. CDR1 and CDR2 from the germline V gene are MNHEY and SMNVEV (reference sequence). The J segment lost 0 bases and the V segment lost 1 base, leaving 9 bases of the junction unmatched. CDR3 length: 18 residues.

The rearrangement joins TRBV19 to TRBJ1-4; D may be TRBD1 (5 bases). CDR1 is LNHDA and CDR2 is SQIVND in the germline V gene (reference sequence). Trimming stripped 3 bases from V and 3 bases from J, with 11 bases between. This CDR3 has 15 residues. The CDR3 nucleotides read TGTGCCAGTAGTATCAACAGGATGCCTAATGAAAAACTGTTTTTT. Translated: CASSINRMPNEKLFF.

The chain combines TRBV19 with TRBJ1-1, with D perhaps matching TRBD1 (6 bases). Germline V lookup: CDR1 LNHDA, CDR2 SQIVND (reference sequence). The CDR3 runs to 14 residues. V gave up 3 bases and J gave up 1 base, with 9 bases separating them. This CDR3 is CASSIARGNTEAFF. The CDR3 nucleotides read TGTGCCAGTAGTATCGCCAGGGGGAACACTGAAGCTTTCTTT.

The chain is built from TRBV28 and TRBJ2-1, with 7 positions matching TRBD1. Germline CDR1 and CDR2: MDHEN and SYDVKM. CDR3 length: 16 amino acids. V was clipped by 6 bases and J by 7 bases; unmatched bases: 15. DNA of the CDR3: TGTGCCAGCAGCCCAGGGGCTCTGACAGGGCAGAATGAGCAGTTCTTC. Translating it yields CASSPGALTGQNEQFF.

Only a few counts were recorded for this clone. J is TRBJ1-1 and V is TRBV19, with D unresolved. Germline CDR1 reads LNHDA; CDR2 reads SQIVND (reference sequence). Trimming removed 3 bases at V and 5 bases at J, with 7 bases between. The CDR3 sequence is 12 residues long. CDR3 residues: CASSIRVTEAFF. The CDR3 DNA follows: TGTGCCAGTAGTATTCGGGTGACTGAAGCTTTCTTT.

In nucleotides, the CDR3 is TGTGCCAGTACCCGGACTAGCGGGGGAGTTGCCAACGTCCTGACTTTC. Its protein product is CASTRTSGGVANVLTF. The rearrangement links TRBV19 to TRBJ2-6; 13 positions agree with TRBD2. The germline CDR1 and CDR2 sequences are LNHDA and SQIVND (reference sequence). This CDR3 is built from 16 residues. Trimming cost V 7 bases and J 7 bases; bases outside gene matches: 7.

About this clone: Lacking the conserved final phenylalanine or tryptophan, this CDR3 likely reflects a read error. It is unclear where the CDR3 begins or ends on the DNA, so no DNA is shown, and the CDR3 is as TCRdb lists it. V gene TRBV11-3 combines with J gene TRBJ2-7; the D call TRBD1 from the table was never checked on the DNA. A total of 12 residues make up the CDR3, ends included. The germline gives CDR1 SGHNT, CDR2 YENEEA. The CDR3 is CASSPGRVTGPI.